This T cell receptor beta chain was captured by sequencing in a study of T cells in narcolepsy. The wider study: Enrolled donors included narcolepsy type 1 or type 2 patients and healthy controls.

This table comes from immunoSEQ multiplex PCR, and its TCRdb copy is limited to in-frame clones, with some not included. The table records about 30,000 clones, approximately 85% of them present only once. The CDR3 runs to 11 residues. Trimming removed 6 bases at V and 8 bases at J, with 8 bases between. From germline, CDR1 is KGHSH and CDR2 LQKENI. As regards this clone: Its specificity is not known.

Study results and limitations: Autoreactive HCRT-specific and TRIB2-specific clonotypes were marked in same-patient CSF-versus-blood CD4+ comparisons. Blood of same and different patients, but not healthy controls, reportedly held recurring autoreactive clonotypes. No autoreactive T cell clone sequences appeared in some memory CD4+ repertoires.

The sequence was collected from a human donor with narcolepsy. Sequenced input: CD45RA- memory CD4+ T cells from PBMCs. This sequence joins TRBV18 and TRBJ2-1; D gene unclear. CDR3 region: CASSQWDEQFF. The CDR3 DNA reads as TGTGCCAGCTCCCAATGGGATGAGCAGTTCTTC.